The 25 T cell receptor beta chains in this list originate from one sample, sequenced in a study of cytomegalovirus exposure and HLA in healthy donors. The primer mix had 60 Vbeta and 13 Jbeta primers. Sequencing used immunoSEQ multiplex PCR; TCRdb keeps in-frame clones, though not all of them. The sample has 130,000 or so clones, 70% to 85% seen once; the top ten hold under 2%. The source material was PBMCs. These receptors all stem from a man younger than 35 in good health and CMV-seronegative.

J is TRBJ2-7 and V is TRBV28; D might be TRBD2 (6 bases). The germline V gene has CDR1 MDHEN and CDR2 SYDVKM. The CDR3 contains 16 residues. Trimming removed 3 bases at V and 3 bases at J, with 18 bases between. The CDR3 spells CASSLYRRGPLYEQYF. DNA of the CDR3: TGTGCCAGCAGTTTGTATAGGAGGGGCCCCCTCTACGAGCAGTACTTC.

This clone occurred once. J is TRBJ2-7 and V is TRBV11-2; D is uncertain. V lost 5 bases, J lost 4 bases, and 9 bases lay in between. Germline loops: CDR1 SGHAT, CDR2 FQNNGV. The CDR3 loop spans 12 amino acids. CDR3 in DNA: TGTGCCAGCAGCCTTTCAGCGTACGAGCAGTACTTC. It specifies CASSLSAYEQYF.

The chain carries TRBV5-6 and TRBJ2-7; 11 bases are shared with TRBD2. The germline CDR1 and CDR2 sequences are SGHDT and YYEEEE. The CDR3 extends over 14 amino acids. J gave up 2 bases and V 2 bases, and 0 bases lay outside the gene matches. CDR3 region: CASSLLAGAYEQYF. CDR3 nucleotide sequence: TGTGCCAGCAGCTTACTAGCGGGGGCCTACGAGCAGTACTTC.

V usage is TRBV5-1 and J usage is TRBJ1-6, with 7 bases aligning to TRBD1. J lost 4 bases, V lost 4 bases, and 8 bases had no gene match. The CDR3 contains 16 residues. Germline CDR1 reads SGHRS; CDR2 reads YFSETQ. The CDR3 nucleotides are TGCGCCAGCAGCATCTACAGGGGTTCATATAATTCACCCCTCCACTTT. Its protein product is CASSIYRGSYNSPLHF.

V and J are TRBV7-6 and TRBJ2-5; tentatively, D is TRBD1 (6 bases). CDR3 length equals 14 residues. With 1 base removed from V and 1 base from J, the gap between germline ends came to 7 bases. CDR1 and CDR2 from the germline V gene are SGHVS and FNYEAQ. The CDR3 sequence is CASSLVTGQETQYF. CDR3 in DNA: TGTGCCAGCAGCTTAGTGACAGGCCAAGAGACCCAGTACTTC.

The DNA for the CDR3 is TGTGCCACCAGCAGAGGCCCAGGGATCTATGGCTACACCTTC. Translated: CATSRGPGIYGYTF. The chain has TRBV15 and TRBJ1-2, with D possibly matching TRBD1 (5 bases). This CDR3 has 14 amino acids. Trimming left V 1 base short and J 4 bases short, with 10 bases between. Per the germline V gene, CDR1 is LNHNV and CDR2 is YYDKDF (reference sequence).

This sequence joins TRBV19 and TRBJ1-1, with TRBD1 identical over 7 bases. Germline V CDR1 and CDR2: LNHDA, SQIVND (reference sequence). V lost 6 bases and J lost 5; bases outside the gene matches: 12. The CDR3 consists of 15 residues. CDR3 sequence: CASSNTQGVGTEAFF. DNA of the CDR3: TGTGCCAGTAGCAATACTCAGGGGGTAGGGACTGAAGCTTTCTTT. The full variable domain, with the rest looked up from reference TRBV19 and TRBJ1-1, is DGGITQSPKYLFRKEGQNVTLSCEQNLNHDAMYWYRQDPGQGLRLIYYSQIVNDFQKGDIAEGYSVSREKKESFPLTVTSAQKNPTAFYLCASSNTQGVGTEAFFGQGTRLTVV.

The genes are TRBV7-6 and TRBJ1-2; no reliable D call. Trimming pared 1 base from V and 8 bases from J, leaving 20 bases between. The V gene's germline CDR1 is SGHVS and CDR2 FNYEAQ. CDR3 length: 16 amino acids. The CDR3 reads CASSLVTLLEGGGYTF. In DNA form, the CDR3 reads TGTGCCAGCAGCTTAGTTACTCTTTTGGAGGGCGGGGGCTACACCTTC. Based on the CDR3 plus reference TRBV7-6 and TRBJ1-2, the full variable domain is GAGVSQSPRYKVTKRGQDVALRCDPISGHVSLYWYRQALGQGPEFLTYFNYEAQQDKSGLPNDRFSAERPEGSISTLTIQRTEQRDSAMYRCASSLVTLLEGGGYTFGSGTRLTVV.

There are a few counts of this clone. V usage is TRBV4-1 and J usage is TRBJ1-1, with unresolved D. The CDR3 is 12 amino acids. The V end was cut by 3 bases, the J end by 1 base, with 3 bases between. Germline CDR1 MGHRA, CDR2 YSYEKL. CDR3 nucleotides: TGCGCCAGCAGCCAGAGGAACACTGAAGCTTTCTTT. Amino acid sequence: CASSQRNTEAFF.

The chain recombines TRBV10-1 with TRBJ2-1; TRBD1 matches 8 bases. The V gene's germline CDR1 is WNHNN and CDR2 SYGVQD (reference sequence). J lost 7 bases, V lost 4 bases, and 6 bases had no gene match. This CDR3 contains 14 residues. The CDR3 nucleotides read TGCGCCAGCAGTGGCAGGACAGGGTATAATGAGCAGTTCTTC. Translation gives CASSGRTGYNEQFF.

This chain connects TRBV5-4 to TRBJ1-6, with 8 bases matching TRBD1. The CDR3 runs to 14 residues. V gave up 3 bases and J gave up 7 bases; unmatched junction bases: 3. Germline assignment: CDR1 SGHNT and CDR2 YYREEE (reference sequence). CDR3 DNA sequence: TGTGCCAGCAGCTGGCAGGGGGCCAATTCACCCCTCCACTTT. It specifies CASSWQGANSPLHF.

The V gene is TRBV5-5, the J gene TRBJ2-1; no firm D call. Trimming took off 0 bases at V and 10 bases at J, with 8 bases between the two ends. CDR3 length: 12 residues. Germline CDR1 is SGHKS and CDR2 is YYEKEE (reference sequence). In nucleotides, the CDR3 is TGTGCCAGCAGCTTGGTCCTTGTGGAGCAGTTCTTC. It is translated as CASSLVLVEQFF.

The DNA of the CDR3 is TGTGCCAGCAGTTCGACAGGGGGCATTTTCACTGAAGCTTTCTTT. Translating it yields CASSSTGGIFTEAFF. The rearrangement uses TRBV28 and TRBJ1-1; 10 nucleotides agree with TRBD1. The V gene end was trimmed by 4 bases and the J gene end by 4 bases; junction bases not matched to a gene: 6. Germline V CDR1 and CDR2: MDHEN, SYDVKM. This CDR3 is built from 15 residues.

The chain has TRBV5-8 and TRBJ1-2; 10 nucleotides match TRBD1. The germline V gene has CDR1 SGHTS and CDR2 YDEGEE. The CDR3 has 15 amino acids. V was pared by 4 bases and J by 1 base, with 4 bases of the junction left unmatched. Here the CDR3 reads CASSPWTGGNYGYTF. The CDR3 DNA follows: TGTGCCAGCAGCCCTTGGACAGGGGGTAACTATGGCTACACCTTC. Based on the CDR3 plus reference TRBV5-8 and TRBJ1-2, the full variable domain is EAGVTQSPTHLIKTRGQQATLRCSPISGHTSVYWYQQALGLGLQFLLWYDEGEERNRGNFPPRFSGRQFPNYSSELNVNALELEDSALYLCASSPWTGGNYGYTFGSGTRLTVV.

In its sample, this clone was seen a few times. J is TRBJ2-1 and V is TRBV10-1, with D tentatively TRBD2 (6 bases). The CDR3 has 17 amino acids. Between the trimmed V and J ends, which lost 6 bases and 9 bases, there was a span of 27 bases. Germline V gene sequence: CDR1 WNHNN, CDR2 SYGVQD (reference sequence). The CDR3 DNA reads TGCGCCAGCAGCGACCAGAGACTAGGAGTGGGATACGGTGAGCAGTTCTTC. Translation: CASSDQRLGVGYGEQFF.

The rearrangement uses TRBV23-1 and TRBJ1-2; D gene unclear. TRBV23-1 is assigned to the ORF class and has an uncertain function. V shed 7 bases and J shed 4 bases, with 13 bases lying between them. This CDR3 has 13 residues. The CDR3 sequence: CASTQSGSYGYTF. CDR3 DNA sequence: TGCGCCAGCACCCAAAGTGGCAGCTATGGCTACACCTTC.

The chain employs TRBV18 and TRBJ1-2, with no clear D. CDR1 is KGHSH and CDR2 is LQKENI in the germline V gene. Trimming shortened V by 1 base and J by 4 bases, and 16 bases separated the two germline ends. CDR3 length: 16 residues. The CDR3 is CASSPQEGLVRYGYTF. CDR3 DNA: TGTGCCAGCTCACCACAAGAGGGCCTTGTTCGCTATGGCTACACCTTC.

The chain couples TRBV9 to TRBJ1-4; D is undetermined. Trimming removed 4 bases from V and 3 bases from J, with 16 bases in between. The CDR3 extends over 16 amino acids. Germline CDR1 SGDLS, CDR2 YYNGEE. The chain's CDR3 is CASSIGPSEANEKLFF. The CDR3 DNA is TGTGCCAGCAGCATAGGACCATCAGAGGCTAATGAAAAACTGTTTTTT.

The rearrangement uses TRBV11-2 and TRBJ2-1; possibly TRBD2 for D (5 bases). The V end lost 7 bases, the J end lost 10 bases, and 17 bases lay between the germline ends. The CDR3 totals 13 residues. Germline V lookup: CDR1 SGHAT, CDR2 FQNNGV. The CDR3 nucleotides read TGTGCCAGCACCTCGTTCAGCGGCAGAGAGCAGTTCTTC. It codes for CASTSFSGREQFF.

The chain couples TRBV4-1 to TRBJ1-1; a possible D gene is TRBD1 (5 bases). This CDR3 spans 15 amino acids. Germline V CDR1 and CDR2: MGHRA, YSYEKL. V lost 4 bases and J 3 bases, leaving 15 bases between the germline ends. The CDR3 loop is CASSLGGAWDTEAFF. The CDR3 DNA is TGCGCCAGCAGCCTCGGAGGGGCGTGGGACACTGAAGCTTTCTTT.

The chain employs TRBV7-6 and TRBJ1-4, with a possible D match to TRBD1 (6 bases). V was trimmed by 6 bases and J by 8 bases, leaving 19 bases between them. The germline V gene has CDR1 SGHVS and CDR2 FNYEAQ. CDR3 length: 15 residues. CDR3 DNA: TGTGCCAGCAGGGGCGAAACAGGGAGACGAGAAAAACTGTTTTTT. Translation gives CASRGETGRREKLFF.

This clone was seen once. V is TRBV5-1 and J is TRBJ2-3; 15 bases map to TRBD2. The CDR3 covers 17 residues. Germline assignment: CDR1 SGHRS and CDR2 YFSETQ. V trimming: 3 bases; J trimming: 0 bases; junction bases outside the gene matches: 2. The CDR3 reads CASSSGLAGGSTDTQYF. The CDR3 DNA sequence: TGCGCCAGCAGCTCGGGACTAGCGGGGGGTAGCACAGATACGCAGTATTTT.

The V call is TRBV20-1, the J call TRBJ2-3; D uncertain. This CDR3 region has 11 residues. Germline CDR1 reads DFQATT; CDR2 reads SNEGSKA (reference sequence). V was cut by 3 bases and J by 5 bases, with 6 bases left in between. The CDR3 loop is CSARSRDTQYF. For the CDR3, the DNA is TGCAGTGCTAGGTCTAGAGATACGCAGTATTTT.

CDR3: CASRATGDNSPLHF. In nucleotides, the CDR3 is TGTGCCAGCAGGGCGACAGGGGATAATTCACCCCTCCACTTT. V is TRBV7-9 and J is TRBJ1-6; 8 nucleotides agree with TRBD1. CDR3 length: 14 residues. Germline CDR1 is SEHNR and CDR2 is FQNEAQ (reference sequence). Trimming took 6 bases from V and 5 from J; bases not matched to a gene: 3.

The gene calls are TRBV9 and TRBJ2-2; unclear D gene. Germline V gene lookup returns CDR1 SGDLS and CDR2 YYNGEE. Trimming removed 4 bases from V and 5 bases from J, with 6 bases in between. The CDR3 length is 12 residues. The CDR3 loop reads CASSPITGELFF. The CDR3 coding sequence is TGTGCCAGCAGCCCCATTACCGGGGAGCTGTTTTTT.